This T cell receptor beta chain was recovered during a study of blood T cell repertoires in COVID-19. Living in 24 US areas, the participants were between roughly 18 and 95 years of age. Which cohort a participant joined came from the clinical history participants gave. Participants classified as exposed had met a COVID-19 case within 2 weeks before study entry. In the original processing: Reference gene primers were amplified, and this amplification served to estimate nucleated cell counts. The repertoire was sequenced with immunoSEQ multiplex PCR; TCRdb's copy has only in-frame clones and lacks some. Clonal size and the V and J genes are those of that table, whereas D and trimming came from the DNA. Among some 190,000 clones listed, 80% were seen once. Germline CDR1 LNHDA, CDR2 SQIVND (reference sequence). The germline V and J ends were trimmed by 1 base and 3 bases, with 12 bases remaining between them. The CDR3 sequence is 15 residues long.

Material for sequencing was PBMCs or T cells enriched from blood (not recorded which). The TCR was taken from a man aged 60 to 75 who had been exposed to COVID-19. This chain joins TRBV19 and TRBJ1-1, with D tentatively TRBD1 (5 bases). The CDR3 sequence is CASSIGQGRDTEAFF. For the CDR3, the DNA is TGTGCCAGTAGTATAGGCCAGGGAAGGGACACTGAAGCTTTCTTT.